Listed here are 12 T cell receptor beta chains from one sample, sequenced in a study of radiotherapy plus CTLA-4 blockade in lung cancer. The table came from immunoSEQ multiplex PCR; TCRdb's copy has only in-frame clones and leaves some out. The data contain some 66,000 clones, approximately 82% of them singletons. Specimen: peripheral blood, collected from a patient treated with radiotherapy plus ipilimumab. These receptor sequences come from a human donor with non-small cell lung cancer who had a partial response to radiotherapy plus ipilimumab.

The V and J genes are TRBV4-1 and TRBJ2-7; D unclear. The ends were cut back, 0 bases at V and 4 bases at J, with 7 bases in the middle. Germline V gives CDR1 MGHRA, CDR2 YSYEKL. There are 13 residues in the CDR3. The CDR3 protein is CASSQDFPYEQYF. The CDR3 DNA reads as TGCGCCAGCAGCCAAGATTTCCCTTACGAGCAGTACTTC.

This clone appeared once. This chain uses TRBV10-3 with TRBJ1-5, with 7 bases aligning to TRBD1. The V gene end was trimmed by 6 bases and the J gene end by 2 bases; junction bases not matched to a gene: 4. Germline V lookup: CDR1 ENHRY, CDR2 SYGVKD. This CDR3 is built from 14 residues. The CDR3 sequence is CAISIDRGNQPQHF. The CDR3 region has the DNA TGTGCCATCAGCATTGACAGGGGCAATCAGCCCCAGCATTTT.

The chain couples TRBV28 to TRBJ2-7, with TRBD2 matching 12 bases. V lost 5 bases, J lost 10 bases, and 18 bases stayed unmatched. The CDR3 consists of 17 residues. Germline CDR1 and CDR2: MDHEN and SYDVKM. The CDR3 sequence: CASSPYGLAGPAGAQYF. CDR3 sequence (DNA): TGTGCCAGCAGTCCGTACGGACTAGCGGGACCCGCTGGGGCACAGTACTTC.

The CDR3 sequence: CAITPQASYEQYF. For the CDR3, the DNA is TGTGCCATCACCCCACAGGCTTCCTACGAGCAGTACTTC. The V gene is TRBV10-3, the J gene TRBJ2-7; TRBD1 might be the D (5 bases). This CDR3 contains 13 residues. Trimming left V 7 bases short and J 1 base short, with 11 bases between. CDR1 and CDR2 from the germline V gene are ENHRY and SYGVKD.

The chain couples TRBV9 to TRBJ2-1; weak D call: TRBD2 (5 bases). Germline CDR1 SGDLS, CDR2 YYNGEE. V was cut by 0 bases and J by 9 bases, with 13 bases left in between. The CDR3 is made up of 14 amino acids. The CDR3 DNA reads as TGTGCCAGCAGCGTAGTCAGTGAGGGCGGTGAGCAGTTCTTC. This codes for CASSVVSEGGEQFF.

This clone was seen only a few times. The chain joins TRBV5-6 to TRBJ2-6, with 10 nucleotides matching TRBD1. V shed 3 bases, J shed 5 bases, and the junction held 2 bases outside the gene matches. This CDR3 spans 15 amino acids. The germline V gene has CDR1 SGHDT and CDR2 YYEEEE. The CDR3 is CASSSDRGRANVLTF. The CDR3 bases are TGTGCCAGCAGCTCAGACAGGGGGCGGGCCAACGTCCTGACTTTC.

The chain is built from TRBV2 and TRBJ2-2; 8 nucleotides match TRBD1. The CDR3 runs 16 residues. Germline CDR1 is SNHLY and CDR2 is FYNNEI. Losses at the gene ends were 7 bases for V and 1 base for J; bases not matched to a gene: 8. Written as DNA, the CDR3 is TGTGCCAGCACCCCATTAGGGACAGGGAACACCGGGGAGCTGTTTTTT. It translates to CASTPLGTGNTGELFF.

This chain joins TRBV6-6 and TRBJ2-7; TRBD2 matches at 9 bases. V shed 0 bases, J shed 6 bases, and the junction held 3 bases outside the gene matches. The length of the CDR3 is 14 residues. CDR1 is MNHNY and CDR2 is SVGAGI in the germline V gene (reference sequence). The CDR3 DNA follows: TGTGCCAGCAGTTACTCGGGACTAGCCTCCGAGCAGTACTTC. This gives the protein CASSYSGLASEQYF.

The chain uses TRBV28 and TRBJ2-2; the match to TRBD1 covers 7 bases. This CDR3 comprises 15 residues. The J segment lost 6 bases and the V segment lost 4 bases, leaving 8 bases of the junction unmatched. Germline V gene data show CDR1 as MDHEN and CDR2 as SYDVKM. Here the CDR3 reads CASSYGTDRPGELFF. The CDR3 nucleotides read TGTGCCAGCAGTTATGGGACAGATCGACCCGGGGAGCTGTTTTTT.

The DNA for the CDR3 is TGTGCCAGCTCACCCGGGACAGGGGGCTCCTACGAGCAGTACTTC. This translates into CASSPGTGGSYEQYF. This chain links TRBV18 with TRBJ2-7, with TRBD1 matching 11 bases. CDR3 size: 15 residues. The ends lost 3 bases at V and 0 bases at J; junction bases unmatched: 1. The germline V gene has CDR1 KGHSH and CDR2 LQKENI.

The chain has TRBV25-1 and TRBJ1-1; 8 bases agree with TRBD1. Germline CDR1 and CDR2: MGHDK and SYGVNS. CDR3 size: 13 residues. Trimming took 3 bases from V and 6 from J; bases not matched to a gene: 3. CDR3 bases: TGTGCCAGCAGTGATCCAGGGGGCGCTGAAGCTTTCTTT. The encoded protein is CASSDPGGAEAFF.

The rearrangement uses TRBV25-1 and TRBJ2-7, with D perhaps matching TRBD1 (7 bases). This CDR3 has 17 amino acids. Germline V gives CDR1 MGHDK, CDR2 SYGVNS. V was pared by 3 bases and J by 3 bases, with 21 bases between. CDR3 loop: CASSDERKGQGGYEQYF. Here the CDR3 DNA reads TGTGCCAGCAGTGATGAAAGGAAGGGGCAGGGGGGCTACGAGCAGTACTTC.